The rows below give T cell receptor beta chains drawn from one sample of a study of blood T cell repertoires in COVID-19. The method was immunoSEQ multiplex PCR; TCRdb's version includes in-frame clones alone and lacks a portion of them. In the table there are about 170,000 clones, around four fifths of which are singletons. The sequencing sample was made of peripheral blood. The receptors come from a woman of 80 years or more with acute or convalescent COVID-19. CDR3s include the opening cysteine and the closing phenylalanine or tryptophan. A D gene is named only where the DNA matches it firmly. Size is omitted from some rows. Given values are once, few, many or a class for expanded clones.

CDR3: CASSLSVGLQYEQYF
DNA: TGTGCCAGCAGCTTATCAGTGGGACTCCAATACGAGCAGTACTTC
size: NA
length: 15
V: TRBV5-5
J: TRBJ2-7
D: NA

CDR3: CASSPVNAGTATDTQYF
DNA: TGTGCCAGCTCACCCGTAAACGCCGGGACAGCTACAGATACGCAGTATTTT
size: NA
length: 17
V: TRBV18
J: TRBJ2-3
D: TRBD1

CDR3: CASRPAGATNEKLFF
DNA: TGTGCCAGCAGACCCGCGGGAGCAACTAATGAAAAACTGTTTTTT
size: NA
length: 15
V: TRBV7-8
J: TRBJ1-4
D: NA

CDR3: CACYRTSGSSYNEQFF
DNA: TGTGCCTGCTATAGGACTAGCGGGAGCTCCTACAATGAGCAGTTCTTC
size: NA
length: 16
V: TRBV19
J: TRBJ2-1
D: TRBD2

CDR3: CASSYMGLLNTEAFF
DNA: TGTGCCAGCAGTTACATGGGACTTTTGAACACTGAAGCTTTCTTT
size: NA
length: 15
V: TRBV6-2/TRBV6-3
J: TRBJ1-1
D: NA

CDR3: CASSTGQGAHNTEAFF
DNA: TGTGCCAGCTCAACCGGACAGGGGGCCCATAACACTGAAGCTTTCTTT
size: NA
length: 16
V: TRBV18
J: TRBJ1-1
D: TRBD1

CDR3: CASSYMEYSNQPQHF
DNA: TGTGCCAGCAGTTACATGGAGTATAGCAATCAGCCCCAGCATTTT
size: NA
length: 15
V: TRBV6-2/TRBV6-3
J: TRBJ1-5
D: NA

CDR3: CASAWTLGGEQYF
DNA: TGTGCCAGTGCCTGGACCCTAGGGGGCGAGCAGTACTTC
size: NA
length: 13
V: TRBV12-3/TRBV12-4
J: TRBJ2-7
D: NA

CDR3: CAWSRGAGDYGYTF
DNA: TGTGCCTGGAGTAGGGGCGCCGGAGACTATGGCTACACCTTC
size: NA
length: 14
V: TRBV30
J: TRBJ1-2
D: NA

CDR3: CASSISRMTGLDGYTF
DNA: TGTGCCAGTAGTATATCAAGAATGACAGGGTTGGATGGCTACACCTTC
size: NA
length: 16
V: TRBV19
J: TRBJ1-2
D: TRBD1

CDR3: CASSLSGTGFGYTF
DNA: TGTGCCAGCAGCTTATCCGGGACAGGGTTTGGCTACACCTTC
size: NA
length: 14
V: TRBV7-9
J: TRBJ1-2
D: TRBD1

CDR3: CASSPRLGTSGSRFFSEQYF
DNA: TGTGCCAGCTCACCGCGACTAGGGACTAGCGGGAGCCGTTTTTTTTCCGAGCAGTACTTC
size: few
length: 20
V: TRBV18
J: TRBJ2-7
D: TRBD2

CDR3: CASSLETLAGYTF
DNA: TGTGCCAGCAGCTTAGAGACTCTAGCAGGCTACACCTTC
size: NA
length: 13
V: TRBV7-2
J: TRBJ1-2
D: NA

CDR3: CASSLGPGLVSDTQYF
DNA: TGTGCCAGCAGCTTGGGACCGGGACTAGTAAGTGATACGCAGTATTTT
size: NA
length: 16
V: TRBV11-3
J: TRBJ2-3
D: TRBD2

CDR3: CASSRLAGGLNEQFF
DNA: TGTGCCAGCAGCAGACTAGCGGGAGGGCTCAATGAGCAGTTCTTC
size: NA
length: 15
V: TRBV2
J: TRBJ2-1
D: TRBD2

CDR3: CASSPQAAGEWNTQYF
DNA: TGTGCCAGCAGCCCACAGGCGGCGGGAGAATGGAATACGCAGTATTTT
size: once
length: 16
V: TRBV7-2
J: TRBJ2-3
D: TRBD2

CDR3: CASSLGGGGSYNEQFF
DNA: TGTGCCAGCAGCTTGGGGGGGGGAGGCTCCTACAATGAGCAGTTCTTC
size: once
length: 16
V: TRBV5-4
J: TRBJ2-1
D: TRBD2

CDR3: CASSDLYEQYF
DNA: TGTGCCAGCAGCGATCTCTACGAGCAGTACTTC
size: NA
length: 11
V: TRBV9
J: TRBJ2-7
D: NA

CDR3: CASRQGLSSYEQYF
DNA: TGTGCCAGCAGACAGGGGCTAAGCTCCTACGAGCAGTACTTC
size: NA
length: 14
V: TRBV6-5
J: TRBJ2-7
D: TRBD1

CDR3: CASSVGQGDNQPQHF
DNA: TGTGCCAGCAGCGTAGGTCAAGGGGACAATCAGCCCCAGCATTTT
size: NA
length: 15
V: TRBV9
J: TRBJ1-5
D: NA